This T cell receptor beta chain was identified in a study of control samples from healthy donors and cancer patients. Sequencing used immunoSEQ multiplex PCR; TCRdb keeps in-frame clones, though not all of them. The table includes some 120,000 clones, approximately 90% detected once. CDR3 length: 15 amino acids. CDR1 is SGHRS and CDR2 is YFSETQ in the germline V gene. Trimming removed 4 bases at V and 0 bases at J, with 10 bases between. This chain uses TRBV5-1 with TRBJ1-4, with a weak D call TRBD1 (5 bases). The source is a man aged 18 to 35 in good health. Material: blood. The DNA of the CDR3 is TGCGCCAGCAGCCCCGACAGTACAACTAATGAAAAACTGTTTTTT. Protein product: CASSPDSTTNEKLFF.